Included here is one T cell receptor beta chain sequence, with context. Its matching antigen is unknown. Survey-level resolution applied to immunoSEQ assay v3.0. Here immunoSEQ multiplex PCR was the method, and the copy in TCRdb shows in-frame clones only, minus some. The sample yields tens of thousands of clones, roughly four fifths seen once. United States facilities provided treatment to all participants with HIV. The sample comes from a study of long-term antiretroviral therapy in people with HIV. Study results and caveats: Dominant in the repertoire at all time points were clones expanded before ART. From about 2003 to 2018, blood was obtained, possibly while participants received older ART regimens. HIV repertoires showed narrower CDR3 length ranges than controls.

This CDR3 is 15 amino acids long. Germline loops: CDR1 SGHTA, CDR2 FQGNSA. Trimming stripped 4 bases from V and 0 bases from J, with 13 bases between. The V and J genes are TRBV7-2 and TRBJ2-7; tentatively, D is TRBD2 (6 bases). The sequence was collected from a man aged 25-40 years with HIV. Sequencing was performed on unsorted PBMCs, taken 1.5 years after starting antiretroviral therapy. The CDR3 sequence is CASSSSVRGSYEQYF. The CDR3 DNA reads TGTGCCAGCAGCTCTTCGGTGCGGGGCTCCTACGAGCAGTACTTC.